The 5 T cell receptor beta chains below all came from one sample that was sequenced in a study of beta chain features in type 1 diabetes. Study results and limitations: Shorter TCRB CDR3s, moderately but significantly so, marked every one of the four CD4+ subsets in Type 1 diabetes patients.

For these receptors, no antigen is known. TCRB transcripts that were expressed got sequenced, as all of the isolated RNA had been reverse transcribed. The data were produced by immunoSEQ multiplex PCR, yet TCRdb's version contains in-frame clones alone and is incomplete. The sample lists roughly 38,000 clones; approximately 61% were seen once. Sample: Tregs from blood. The receptors come from a man aged 25 to 40 with type 1 diabetes. Some clones in this sample may be carry-over from other donors' samples.

The chain carries TRBV7-6 and TRBJ2-5, with a weak D call TRBD2 (6 bases). The CDR3 runs 13 residues. CDR1 and CDR2 (germline): SGHVS, FNYEAQ. Trimming left V 6 bases short and J 2 bases short, with 10 bases between. Here the CDR3 DNA reads TGTGCCAGCAGTCAGGGACTGCAAGAGACCCAGTACTTC. This gives the protein CASSQGLQETQYF.

Only a few counts were recorded for this clone. CDR3: CASSLERGSSYEQYF. CDR3 nucleotide sequence: TGTGCCAGCAGCTTAGAGCGGGGGAGCTCCTACGAGCAGTACTTC. The genes are TRBV7-2 and TRBJ2-7, with 8 bases lining up with TRBD2. CDR1 is SGHTA and CDR2 is FQGNSA in the germline V gene. V dropped 1 base and J dropped 0; count of bases not matched to a gene: 2. This CDR3 comprises 15 residues.

In this sample, this clone turned up once. This rearrangement joins TRBV7-8 to TRBJ1-1; D is undetermined. V gave up 5 bases and J gave up 0 bases, with 13 bases separating them. The CDR3 spans 15 residues. In germline, CDR1 is SGHVS, CDR2 FQNEAQ. The CDR3 spells CASSAGRTLNTEAFF. CDR3 DNA: TGTGCCAGCAGCGCAGGACGGACTTTGAACACTGAAGCTTTCTTT.

This clone was seen a handful of times. V and J are TRBV20-1 and TRBJ1-1; a possible D gene is TRBD1 (6 bases). Germline V gives CDR1 DFQATT, CDR2 SNEGSKA (reference sequence). CDR3 length: 11 amino acids. Deletions cut 8 bases from V and 1 base from J, with 8 bases between. In DNA, the CDR3 is TGCAGTACAGGGCGGAACACTGAAGCTTTCTTT. Its translation: CSTGRNTEAFF.

This chain connects TRBV7-3 to TRBJ2-1; 9 bases agree with TRBD1. CDR1 and CDR2 (germline): SGHTA, FQGTGA. This CDR3 contains 15 residues. With V trimmed by 3 bases and J by 7 bases, 7 bases remained unmatched. DNA for the CDR3: TGTGCCAGCAGCTTGGGGACAGGGATCGAGAATGAGCAGTTCTTC. Translated: CASSLGTGIENEQFF.